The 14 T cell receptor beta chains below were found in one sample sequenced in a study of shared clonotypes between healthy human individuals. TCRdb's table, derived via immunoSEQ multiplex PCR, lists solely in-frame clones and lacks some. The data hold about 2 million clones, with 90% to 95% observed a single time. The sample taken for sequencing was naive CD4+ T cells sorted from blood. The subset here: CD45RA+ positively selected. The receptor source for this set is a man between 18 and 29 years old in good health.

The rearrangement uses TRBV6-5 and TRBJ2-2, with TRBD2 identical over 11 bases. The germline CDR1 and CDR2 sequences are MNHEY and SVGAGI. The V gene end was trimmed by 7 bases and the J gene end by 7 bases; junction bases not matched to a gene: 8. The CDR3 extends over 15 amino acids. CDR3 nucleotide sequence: TGTGCCAGCAAGAGGACTAGCGGGTTTTACGGGGAGCTGTTTTTT. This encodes CASKRTSGFYGELFF.

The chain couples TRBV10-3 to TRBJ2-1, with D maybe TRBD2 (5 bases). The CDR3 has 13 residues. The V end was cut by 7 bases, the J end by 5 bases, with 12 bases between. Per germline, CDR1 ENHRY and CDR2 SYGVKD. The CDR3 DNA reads TGTGCCATCAACGGGGAGATTGACAATGAGCAGTTCTTC. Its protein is CAINGEIDNEQFF.

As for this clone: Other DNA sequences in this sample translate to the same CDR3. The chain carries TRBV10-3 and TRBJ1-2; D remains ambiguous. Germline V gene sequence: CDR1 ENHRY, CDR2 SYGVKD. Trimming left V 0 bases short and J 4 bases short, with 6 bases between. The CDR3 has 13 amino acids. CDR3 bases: TGTGCCATCAGTGAGTCAGGGAGCTATGGCTACACCTTC. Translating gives CAISESGSYGYTF.

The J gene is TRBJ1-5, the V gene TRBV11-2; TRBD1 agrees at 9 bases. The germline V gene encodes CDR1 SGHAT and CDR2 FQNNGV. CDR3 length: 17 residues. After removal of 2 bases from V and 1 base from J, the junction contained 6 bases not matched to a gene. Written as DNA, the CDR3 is TGTGCCAGCAGCTTACACCTAGACAGGGGGAGCAATCAGCCCCAGCATTTT. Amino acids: CASSLHLDRGSNQPQHF.

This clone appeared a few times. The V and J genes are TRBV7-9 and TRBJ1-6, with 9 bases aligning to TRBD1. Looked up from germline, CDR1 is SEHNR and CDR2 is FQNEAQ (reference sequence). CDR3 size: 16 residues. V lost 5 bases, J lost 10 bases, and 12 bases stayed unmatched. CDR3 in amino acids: CASSTGQGKPRSPLHF. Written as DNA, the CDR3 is TGTGCCAGCAGCACGGGACAGGGCAAACCGAGGTCACCCCTCCACTTT.

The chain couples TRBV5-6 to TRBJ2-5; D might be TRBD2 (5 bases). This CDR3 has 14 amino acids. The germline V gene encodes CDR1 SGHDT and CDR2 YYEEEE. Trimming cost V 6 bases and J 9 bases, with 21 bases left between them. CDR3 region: CASTLDRARRSQYF. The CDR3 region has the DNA TGTGCCAGCACACTGGACCGGGCACGGAGGTCCCAGTACTTC. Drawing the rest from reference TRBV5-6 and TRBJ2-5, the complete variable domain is DAGVTQSPTHLIKTRGQQVTLRCSPKSGHDTVSWYQQALGQGPQFIFQYYEEEERQRGNFPDRFSGHQFPNYSSELNVNALLLGDSALYLCASTLDRARRSQYFGPGTRLLVL.

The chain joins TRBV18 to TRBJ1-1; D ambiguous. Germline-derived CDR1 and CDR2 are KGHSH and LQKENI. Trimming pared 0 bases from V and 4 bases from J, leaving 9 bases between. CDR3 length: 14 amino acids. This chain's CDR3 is CASSPPGDPTEAFF. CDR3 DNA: TGTGCCAGCTCACCACCTGGTGACCCCACTGAAGCTTTCTTT. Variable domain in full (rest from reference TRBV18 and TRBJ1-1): NAGVMQNPRHLVRRRGQEARLRCSPMKGHSHVYWYRQLPEEGLKFMVYLQKENIIDESGMPKERFSAEFPKEGPSILRIQQVVRGDSAAYFCASSPPGDPTEAFFGQGTRLTVV.

The CDR3 is CASSFRGGNEQFF. CDR3 DNA sequence: TGTGCCAGCAGCTTCAGGGGCGGCAATGAGCAGTTCTTC. The chain recombines TRBV7-8 with TRBJ2-1; tentative D call: TRBD1 (6 bases). Germline CDR1 and CDR2: SGHVS and FQNEAQ. V lost 3 bases, J lost 6 bases, and 9 bases lay in between. The CDR3 runs to 13 residues.

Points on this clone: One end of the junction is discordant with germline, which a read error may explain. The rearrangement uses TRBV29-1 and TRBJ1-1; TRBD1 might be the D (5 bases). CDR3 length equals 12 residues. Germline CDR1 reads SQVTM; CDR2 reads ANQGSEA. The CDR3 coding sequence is TGCAGCGGTCGACAGACGAACGCTGAAGCTTTCTTT. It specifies CSGRQTNAEAFF.

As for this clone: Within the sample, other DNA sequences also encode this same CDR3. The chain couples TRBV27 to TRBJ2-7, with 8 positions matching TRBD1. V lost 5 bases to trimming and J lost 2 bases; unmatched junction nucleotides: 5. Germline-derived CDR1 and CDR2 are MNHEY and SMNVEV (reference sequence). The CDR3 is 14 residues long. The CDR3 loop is CASSLGTGPYEQYF. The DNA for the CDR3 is TGTGCCAGCAGTCTCGGGACAGGTCCCTACGAGCAGTACTTC.

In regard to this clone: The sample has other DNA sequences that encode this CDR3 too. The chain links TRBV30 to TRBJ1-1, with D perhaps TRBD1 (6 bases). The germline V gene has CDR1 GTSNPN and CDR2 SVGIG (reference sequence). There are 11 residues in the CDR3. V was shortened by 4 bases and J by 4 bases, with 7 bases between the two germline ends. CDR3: CAWIGGTEAFF. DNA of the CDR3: TGTGCCTGGATAGGGGGCACTGAAGCTTTCTTT.

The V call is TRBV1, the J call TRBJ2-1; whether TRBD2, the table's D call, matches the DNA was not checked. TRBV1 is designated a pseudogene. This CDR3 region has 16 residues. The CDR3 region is CTSSQGPSGDYNEQFF. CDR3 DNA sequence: TGCACCAGCAGCCAAGGGCCTAGCGGGGATTACAATGAGCAGTTCTTC.

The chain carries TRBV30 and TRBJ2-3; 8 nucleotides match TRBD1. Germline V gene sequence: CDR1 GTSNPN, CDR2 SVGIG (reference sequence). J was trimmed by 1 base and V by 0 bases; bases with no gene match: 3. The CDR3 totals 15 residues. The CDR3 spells CAWSVQGVRTDTQYF. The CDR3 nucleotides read TGTGCCTGGAGTGTACAGGGGGTACGCACAGATACGCAGTATTTT.

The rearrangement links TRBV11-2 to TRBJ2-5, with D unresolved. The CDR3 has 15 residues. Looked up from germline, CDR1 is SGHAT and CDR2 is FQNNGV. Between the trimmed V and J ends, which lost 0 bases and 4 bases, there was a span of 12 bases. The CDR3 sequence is CASSLDAQRPETQYF. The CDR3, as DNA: TGTGCCAGCAGCTTAGACGCCCAGAGACCAGAGACCCAGTACTTC.